The rows below give T cell receptor beta chains drawn from one sample of a study of blood T cell repertoires in COVID-19. Sequencing used immunoSEQ multiplex PCR; TCRdb keeps in-frame clones, though not all of them. This table holds about 16,000 clones, roughly 93% found once. The sequencing sample was made of peripheral blood. Every receptor here comes from a human donor in a cohort sampled during active COVID-19. The CDR3 runs from the conserved cysteine through the conserved F or W.

>TRBJ1-5|TRBV28
CASSFRQPQHF
>TRBJ1-1|TRBV4-1
CASSQDGLLEDTEAFF
>TRBJ2-2|TRBV4-2
CASSQVIAGRNTGELFF
>TRBJ1-1|TRBV5-5
CASNSDTEAFF
>TRBJ1-1|TRBV7-9
CASSLQVGVETEAFF
>TRBJ2-3|TRBV12-3/TRBV12-4
CASSPHPTTGSF
>TRBJ1-2|TRBV6-6
CASSPYDKDYGYTF
>TRBJ2-7|TRBV11-2
CASSSRWGSGSSYEQYF
>TRBJ2-7|TRBV24-1
CATSDSDRGNEQYF
>TRBJ2-5|TRBV4-1
CASSQDFVSQETQYF
>TRBJ2-7|TRBV11-2
CASSGGTGANEQYF
>TRBJ2-7|TRBV6-5
CASSGTGLYEQYF
>TRBJ2-7|TRBV6-2/TRBV6-3
CASSPLYEQYF
>TRBJ1-4|TRBV21-1
CASSSPGTSHEKLFF
>TRBJ1-1|TRBV6-2/TRBV6-3
CASSYSWQGKTEAFF
>TRBJ2-7|TRBV6-2/TRBV6-3
CASSYSTGAYYEQYF
>TRBJ1-4|TRBV18
CASSPFTGTGNEKLFF
>TRBJ2-5|TRBV4-1
CASSQDEPALQETQYF
>TRBJ2-2|TRBV5-1
CASSLSSRGASNTGELFF
>TRBJ2-7|TRBV28
CASSPGRGNLHEQYF
>TRBJ2-4|TRBV13
CASSYSQGGGRRYIQYF
>TRBJ2-7|TRBV18
CASSPTAGGLSSYEQYF
>TRBJ2-5|TRBV14
CASSQGEGALQETQYF
>TRBJ2-7|TRBV24-1
CATSDRTSGTYEQYF
>TRBJ1-5|TRBV7-9
CASSPTGNQPQHF
>TRBJ1-4|TRBV4-2
CASSREFGFGEKLFF
>TRBJ2-7|TRBV21-1
CASSRRDRGPYEQYF
>TRBJ2-6|TRBV30
CAWRATGTRTALRSGANVLTF
>TRBJ2-2|TRBV6-2/TRBV6-3
CASSAQAPGLAGPTGELFF
>TRBJ2-2|TRBV4-2
CASSLNGGQGSPGELFF
>TRBJ2-7|TRBV10-3
CAIGRGYEQYF
>TRBJ2-7|TRBV27
CASSLHGTGGRLYEQYF
>TRBJ1-6|TRBV5-4
CASSLGGSGSPLHF
>TRBJ1-5|TRBV3-1/TRBV3-2
CASSSTGLSNQPQHF
>TRBJ2-3|TRBV6-5
CASSYSNRGLTDTQYF
>TRBJ1-2|TRBV6-5
CASSPLGGNYGYTF
>TRBJ2-5|TRBV3-1/TRBV3-2
CASSQEGGVAETQYF
>TRBJ2-1|TRBV24-1
CATSGVGNEQFF
>TRBJ2-1|TRBV27
CASRTSGGNEQFF
>TRBJ2-7|TRBV10-1
CASSELTVAYEQYF
>TRBJ2-1|TRBV4-1
CASRQAAGEQFF
>TRBJ2-2|TRBV14
CASSQLAGHGELFF
>TRBJ1-1|TRBV21-1
CASSKVGRNTEAFF
>TRBJ1-5|TRBV6-2/TRBV6-3
CASSYPPGNQPQHF